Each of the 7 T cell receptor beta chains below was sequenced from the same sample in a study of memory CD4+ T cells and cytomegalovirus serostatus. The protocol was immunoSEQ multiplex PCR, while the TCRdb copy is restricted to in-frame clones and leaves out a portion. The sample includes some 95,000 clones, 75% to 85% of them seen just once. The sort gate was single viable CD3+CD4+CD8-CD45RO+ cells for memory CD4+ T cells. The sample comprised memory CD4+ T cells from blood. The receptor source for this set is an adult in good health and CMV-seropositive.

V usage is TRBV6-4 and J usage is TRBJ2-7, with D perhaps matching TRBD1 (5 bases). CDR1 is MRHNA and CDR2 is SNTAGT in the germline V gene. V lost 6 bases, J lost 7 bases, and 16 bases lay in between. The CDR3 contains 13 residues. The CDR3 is CASSPERGWEQYF. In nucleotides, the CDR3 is TGTGCCAGCAGCCCAGAAAGGGGCTGGGAGCAGTACTTC.

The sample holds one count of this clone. CDR3 sequence (DNA): TGTGCCAGCAAGGCATTCAACGCAATCAATGAGCAGTTCTTC. Translated, it gives CASKAFNAINEQFF. The V call is TRBV6-1, the J call TRBJ2-1; the D is unclear. The CDR3 length is 14 residues. The germline V gene has CDR1 MNHNS and CDR2 SASEGT. The V gene lost 7 bases and the J gene lost 6 bases, with 16 bases spanning the gap.

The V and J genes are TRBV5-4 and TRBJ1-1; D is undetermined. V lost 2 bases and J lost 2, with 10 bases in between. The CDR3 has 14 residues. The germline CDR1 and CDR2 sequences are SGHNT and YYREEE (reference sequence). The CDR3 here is CASSFGGANTEAFF. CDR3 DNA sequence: TGTGCCAGCAGCTTCGGAGGAGCTAACACTGAAGCTTTCTTT.

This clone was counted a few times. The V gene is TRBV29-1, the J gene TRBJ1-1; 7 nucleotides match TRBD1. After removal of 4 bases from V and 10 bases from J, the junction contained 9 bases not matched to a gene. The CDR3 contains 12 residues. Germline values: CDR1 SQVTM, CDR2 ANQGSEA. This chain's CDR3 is CSVVGGLQRAFF. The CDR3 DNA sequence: TGCAGCGTTGTAGGGGGCCTACAGCGAGCTTTCTTT.

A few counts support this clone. The CDR3 is CASSRPLTLAGGTSYEQYF. The DNA for the CDR3 is TGCGCCAGCAGTCGGCCCCTGACTCTAGCGGGAGGTACCTCCTACGAGCAGTACTTC. The chain recombines TRBV23-1 with TRBJ2-7, with 11 bases that match TRBD2. TRBV23-1 is sorted into the ORF group, with uncertain function. This CDR3 comprises 19 residues. V lost 4 bases, J lost 0 bases, and 14 bases stayed unmatched.

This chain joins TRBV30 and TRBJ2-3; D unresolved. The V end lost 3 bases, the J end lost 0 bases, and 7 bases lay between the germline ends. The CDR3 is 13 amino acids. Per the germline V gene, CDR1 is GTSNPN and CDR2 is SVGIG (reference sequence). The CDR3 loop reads CAWSRISTDTQYF. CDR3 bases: TGTGCCTGGAGCCGAATTAGCACAGATACGCAGTATTTT.

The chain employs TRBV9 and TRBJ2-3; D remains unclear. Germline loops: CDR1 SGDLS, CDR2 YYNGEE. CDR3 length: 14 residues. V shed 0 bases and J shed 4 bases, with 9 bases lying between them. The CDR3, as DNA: TGTGCCAGCAGCGTAGTGGATAGGGCAGATACGCAGTATTTT. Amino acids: CASSVVDRADTQYF.